A single sample is the source of the 15 T cell receptor beta chains below, sequenced in a study of T cells in localized non-small cell lung cancer (dated by TCRdb to between 2020 and 2021). The method was the immunoSEQ multiplex PCR assay. What TCRdb holds here is the immuneACCESS table cut down to in-frame rearrangements. Part of the clones is not present; checked against another copy, under half of the missing clones reflect an unresolved V gene, and the others are unexplained. The sample table contains about 39,000 clones; only one count was recorded for roughly 77% of them. The ten largest make up about 35% of the sample. Here the sequenced sample was PBMCs, taken before any cancer treatment. These TCRs come from a woman aged 40-69 years with stage II squamous cell lung carcinoma.

J is TRBJ2-2 and V is TRBV7-2; TRBD2 agrees at 7 bases. The CDR3 loop spans 16 amino acids. Germline CDR1 is SGHTA and CDR2 is FQGNSA. Trimming cost V 5 bases and J 4 bases; bases outside gene matches: 10. Written as DNA, the CDR3 is TGTGCCAGCAGCCCCCAAGGACTAGGGACCACCGGGGAGCTGTTTTTT. Amino acids: CASSPQGLGTTGELFF.

This clone is medium-sized by share. The chain has TRBV19 and TRBJ2-1; no clear D. The CDR3 runs 12 residues. Trimming stripped 11 bases from V and 7 bases from J, with 15 bases between. Germline V gives CDR1 LNHDA, CDR2 SQIVND (reference sequence). The CDR3, as DNA: TGTGCCTCCCAAGGGCTTACGAATGAGCAGTTCTTC. It encodes CASQGLTNEQFF.

This chain connects TRBV2 to TRBJ2-2; TRBD1 matches 10 bases. The CDR3 is made up of 12 amino acids. Germline values: CDR1 SNHLY, CDR2 FYNNEI. DNA for the CDR3: TGTGCTGGGACAGGGGACACCGGGGAGCTGTTTTTT. Translating it yields CAGTGDTGELFF.

The chain combines TRBV19 with TRBJ1-2; D not resolved. CDR1 LNHDA and CDR2 SQIVND come from the germline V gene (reference sequence). Between the trimmed V and J ends, which lost 6 bases and 4 bases, there was a span of 12 bases. The CDR3 runs to 13 residues. The CDR3 DNA follows: TGTGCCAGTAGGACGGAGGGTTTCTATGGCTACACCTTC. As protein: CASRTEGFYGYTF.

The chain has TRBV5-1 and TRBJ2-1, with D unclear. From germline, CDR1 is SGHRS and CDR2 YFSETQ. The CDR3 is made up of 16 amino acids. V dropped 0 bases and J dropped 4 bases, with 14 bases sitting between them. CDR3 region: CASSLEGGSWYNEQFF. The CDR3 DNA reads as TGCGCCAGCAGCTTGGAGGGCGGAAGTTGGTACAATGAGCAGTTCTTC. The full variable domain, in which reference TRBV5-1 and TRBJ2-1 provide the parts outside the CDR3, is KAGVTQTPRYLIKTRGQQVTLSCSPISGHRSVSWYQQTPGQGLQFLFEYFSETQRNKGNFPGRFSGRQFSNSRSEMNVSTLELGDSALYLCASSLEGGSWYNEQFFGPGTRLTVL.

CDR3 residues: CASSLRSAGGTGELFF. In nucleotides, the CDR3 is TGTGCCAGCAGCCTCCGGAGTGCGGGAGGAACAGGGGAGCTGTTTTTT. V is TRBV7-2 and J is TRBJ2-2, with 8 bases identical to TRBD2. This CDR3 contains 16 residues. Germline CDR1 and CDR2: SGHTA and FQGNSA. The V segment lost 5 bases and the J segment 8 bases; nucleotides outside the gene matches: 13.

This clone has only one observation. The V call is TRBV7-2, the J call TRBJ2-2; maybe TRBD1 (5 bases). Germline CDR1 is SGHTA and CDR2 is FQGNSA. This CDR3 has 15 amino acids. V was clipped by 0 bases and J by 5 bases, with 10 bases between them. Here the CDR3 reads CASSLAGASTGELFF. The DNA of the CDR3 is TGTGCCAGCAGCTTAGCAGGGGCATCTACCGGGGAGCTGTTTTTT.

In its sample, this clone was seen a few times. J is TRBJ2-7 and V is TRBV28; 10 bases are shared with TRBD2. The ends lost 2 bases at V and 5 bases at J; junction bases unmatched: 15. CDR1 MDHEN and CDR2 SYDVKM come from the germline V gene. The length of the CDR3 is 18 residues. The CDR3 region has the DNA TGTGCCAGCAGTTTAAGGGGGTACCTAGCGGGAGAACCCCACGAGCAGTACTTC. It encodes CASSLRGYLAGEPHEQYF.

This clone was found a few times. V and J are TRBV5-4 and TRBJ2-1; D gene ambiguous. The CDR3 runs 13 residues. V was trimmed by 2 bases and J by 1 base, leaving 4 bases between them. Germline CDR1 and CDR2: SGHNT and YYREEE (reference sequence). The CDR3 region is CASSFESYNEQFF. The CDR3 DNA is TGTGCCAGCAGCTTTGAGTCCTACAATGAGCAGTTCTTC.

The rearrangement links TRBV13 to TRBJ1-3; D gene unclear. The CDR3 runs 13 residues. The V end lost 3 bases, the J end lost 4 bases, and 7 bases lay between the germline ends. The germline CDR1 and CDR2 sequences are PRHDT and FYEKMQ (reference sequence). The CDR3: CASSLGIGNTIYF. The CDR3 DNA reads as TGTGCCAGCAGCTTGGGGATAGGAAACACCATATATTTT.

The genes are TRBV9 and TRBJ2-1; D possibly corresponds to TRBD1 (6 bases). With 0 bases removed from V and 8 bases from J, the gap between germline ends came to 9 bases. The germline V gene encodes CDR1 SGDLS and CDR2 YYNGEE. The CDR3 covers 13 residues. The CDR3 DNA is TGTGCCAGCAGCGTAGACAGGGTCCATGAGCAGTTCTTC. Encoded protein: CASSVDRVHEQFF. Full variable domain (missing parts from reference TRBV9 and TRBJ2-1): DSGVTQTPKHLITATGQRVTLRCSPRSGDLSVYWYQQSLDQGLQFLIQYYNGEERAKGNILERFSAQQFPDLHSELNLSSLELGDSALYFCASSVDRVHEQFFGPGTRLTVL.

This rearrangement joins TRBV7-8 to TRBJ1-1, with D uncertain. Germline lookup yields CDR1 SGHVS and CDR2 FQNEAQ. Trimming took off 4 bases at V and 3 bases at J, with 12 bases between the two ends. The CDR3 has 14 amino acids. For the CDR3, the DNA is TGTGCCAGCAGCTACGGGCCCGAGGACACTGAAGCTTTCTTT. It encodes CASSYGPEDTEAFF.

J is TRBJ1-1 and V is TRBV6-1; tentative D call: TRBD1 (5 bases). CDR1 and CDR2 (germline): MNHNS, SASEGT. CDR3 length: 12 residues. The V end lost 10 bases, the J end lost 6 bases, and 15 bases lay between the germline ends. CDR3 sequence reads: CATLRGWAEAFF. CDR3 sequence (DNA): TGTGCCACCCTTCGGGGGTGGGCTGAAGCTTTCTTT.

The genes are TRBV5-4 and TRBJ2-5, with TRBD1 matching 9 bases. Germline V gene lookup returns CDR1 SGHNT and CDR2 YYREEE (reference sequence). The junction had 2 bases not matched to a gene; V was cut back by 0 bases and J by 2 bases. This CDR3 has 15 amino acids. CDR3 sequence (DNA): TGTGCCAGCAGCTTGGCGGGACAGGGACAAGAGACCCAGTACTTC. Translation: CASSLAGQGQETQYF.

The chain employs TRBV6-5 and TRBJ2-3, with D possibly being TRBD2 (7 bases). Trimming took off 2 bases at V and 1 base at J, with 10 bases between the two ends. CDR3 length equals 15 residues. Germline V gene data show CDR1 as MNHEY and CDR2 as SVGAGI. Here the CDR3 reads CASSYGGAGTDTQYF. CDR3 DNA sequence: TGTGCCAGCAGTTACGGGGGGGCCGGCACAGATACGCAGTATTTT.